This T cell receptor beta chain was observed in a study of human T cells and chemical hapten exposure. TCRdb passed the RACE reads through MiXCR, listing each CDR3 protein once. Altogether around 130,000 distinct CDR3 sequences are present, approximately 9.1% being singletons, with the ten largest covering around 2%. The sample's time point: healthy volunteer bleed at 2 weeks. Whole blood, unfractionated, served as the material for total RNA extraction. The material sequenced was whole blood. The TCR comes from a male donor in good health. Some clones in this sample may be carry-over from other donors' samples.

CDR3 nucleotide sequence: TGTGCCAGCAGGGAAGACAGGCGGAACACCGGGGAGCTGTTTTTT. Its protein product is CASREDRRNTGELFF. V usage is TRBV6-2 or TRBV6-3 and J usage is TRBJ2-2; possible D gene TRBD1, 6 bases. This CDR3 has 15 amino acids. CDR1 is MNHEY, CDR2 SVGEGT, per germline. Between the trimmed V and J ends, which lost 6 bases and 1 base, there was a span of 12 bases.